This T cell receptor beta chain was captured by sequencing in a study of T cells in localized non-small cell lung cancer. General study findings and limits: A median about 54 of the top 100 tumor clones appeared in adjacent lung.

Germline CDR1 is SGHNT and CDR2 is YENEEA. V dropped 4 bases and J dropped 1 base, with 8 bases sitting between them. The CDR3 contains 14 residues. Repertoires were generated with immunoSEQ multiplex PCR, while TCRdb's copy carries only in-frame clones and drops some. Of 2,500 or so clones listed, less than 45% are singletons. This clone is medium-sized. As yet, its antigen is unknown. The clonotype comes from a male donor older than 55 with stage II squamous cell lung carcinoma. This chain uses TRBV11-3 with TRBJ1-3; D is unclear. This material consisted of lymph node tissue, taken before any cancer treatment. In DNA, the CDR3 is TGTGCCAGCAGCTCTGGTACTTCTGGAAACACCATATATTTT. Protein sequence: CASSSGTSGNTIYF.